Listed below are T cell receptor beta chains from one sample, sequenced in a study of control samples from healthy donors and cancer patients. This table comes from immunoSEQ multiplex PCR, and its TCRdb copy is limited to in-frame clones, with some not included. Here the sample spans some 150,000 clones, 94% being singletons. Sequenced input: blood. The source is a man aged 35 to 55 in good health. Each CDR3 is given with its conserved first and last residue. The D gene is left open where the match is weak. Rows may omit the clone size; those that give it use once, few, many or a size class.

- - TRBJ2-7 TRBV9 TGTGCCAGCAGCGCCGGACATGTGGGCTACGAGCAGTACTTC CASSAGHVGYEQYF
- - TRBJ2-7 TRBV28 TGTGCCAGCAGTTTCGACAGACGTCCCTACGAGCAGTACTTC CASSFDRRPYEQYF
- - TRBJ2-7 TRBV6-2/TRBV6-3 TGTGCCAGCAGCCTAGGGAGGTCCTACGAGCAGTACTTC CASSLGRSYEQYF
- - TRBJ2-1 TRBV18 TGTGCCACCTTTACTAAAGGGAAGAGCTCCTACAATGAGCAGTTCTTC CATFTKGKSSYNEQFF
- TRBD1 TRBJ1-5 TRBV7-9 TGTGCCAGCAGCTTAGGGACAGGTGGCAATCAGCCCCAGCATTTT CASSLGTGGNQPQHF
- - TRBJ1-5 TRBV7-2 TGTGCCAGCAGCTTTTCCAGCAATCAGCCCCAGCATTTT CASSFSSNQPQHF
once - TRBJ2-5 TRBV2 TGTGCCAGCAGTGAACGGGCAGCTGTACAAGAGACCCAGTACTTC CASSERAAVQETQYF
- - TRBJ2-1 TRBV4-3 TGCGCCAGCAGCCATAAAAGAGGGTTTGGGCGCTACAATGAGCAGTTCTTC CASSHKRGFGRYNEQFF
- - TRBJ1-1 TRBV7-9 TGTGCCAGCAGCTTAGAGAATCGGGGGAACACTGAAGCTTTCTTT CASSLENRGNTEAFF
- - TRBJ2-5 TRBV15 TGTGCCACCAGCAGAGATCTGGGGGCAGGGGAAGAGACCCAGTACTTC CATSRDLGAGEETQYF
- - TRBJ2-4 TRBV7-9 TGTGCCAGCTGGGGAGCCAAAAACATTCAGTACTTC CASWGAKNIQYF
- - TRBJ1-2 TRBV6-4 TGTGCCAGCAGTGACTCGATGGACAGCAACTATGGCTACACCTTC CASSDSMDSNYGYTF
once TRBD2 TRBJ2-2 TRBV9 TGTGCCAGCAGCCCCATAGCGGGAGGGCGCCCCGGGGAGCTGTTTTTT CASSPIAGGRPGELFF
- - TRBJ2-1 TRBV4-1 TGCGCCAGCAGCCAAACAGGGCCCGGTTACAATGAGCAGTTCTTC CASSQTGPGYNEQFF
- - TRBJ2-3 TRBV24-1 TGTGCCACCAGTGATTCCGGGACGTATAACACAGATACGCAGTATTTT CATSDSGTYNTDTQYF
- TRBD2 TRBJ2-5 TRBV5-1 TGCGCCAGCACCCCGGCCCTAGCGGGGGCGGAGACCCAGTACTTC CASTPALAGAETQYF
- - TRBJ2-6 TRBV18 TGTGCCAGCTCACCAGCCAGAGCTATTAACTCTGGGGCCAACGTCCTGACTTTC CASSPARAINSGANVLTF
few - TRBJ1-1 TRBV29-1 TGCAGCGTTGCTTGGCGGGGTGGGGGTGAAGCTTTCTTT CSVAWRGGGEAFF
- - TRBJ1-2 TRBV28 TGTGCCAGCAGTCCCTTAGTATCGGGCTACACCTTC CASSPLVSGYTF
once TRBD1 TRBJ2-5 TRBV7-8 TGTGCCAGCAGCTCCAGGACAGGGGGGGAGACCCAGTACTTC CASSSRTGGETQYF
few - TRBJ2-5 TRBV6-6 TGTGCCAGCAGTTATGGGCAGCAAGAGACCCAGTACTTC CASSYGQQETQYF
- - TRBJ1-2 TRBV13 TGTGCCAGCAGCTCTTTCTCGGGCTCCCAGTTGGACTATGGCTACACCTTC CASSSFSGSQLDYGYTF
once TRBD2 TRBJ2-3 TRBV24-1 TGTGCCACCAGTGATTTGTTAGCGGGGGGGCAGCAGTATTTT CATSDLLAGGQQYF
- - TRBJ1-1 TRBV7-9 TGTGCCAGCAGCCCTAGCCGCACTGAAGCTTTCTTT CASSPSRTEAFF
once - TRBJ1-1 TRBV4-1 TGCGCCAGCAGCCTCCACGGAGGGAGGAACACTGAAGCTTTCTTT CASSLHGGRNTEAFF
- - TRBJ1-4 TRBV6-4 TGTGCCAGCAGAAATACAGGGAAGACTAATGAAAAACTGTTTTTT CASRNTGKTNEKLFF
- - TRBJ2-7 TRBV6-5 TGTGCCAGCTGGGACGGCTCCTACGAGCAGTACTTC CASWDGSYEQYF
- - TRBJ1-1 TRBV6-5 TGTGCCAGCAGTTACTCAGTAGAGGGGCGGACCACTGAAGCTTTCTTT CASSYSVEGRTTEAFF
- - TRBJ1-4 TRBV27 TGTGCCAGCAGTGCACCGGGCACAAATAATGAAAAACTGTTTTTT CASSAPGTNNEKLFF
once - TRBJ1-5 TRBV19 TGTGCCAGTACCTTGGACAGATATCAGCCCCAGCATTTT CASTLDRYQPQHF
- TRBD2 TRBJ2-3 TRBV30 TGTGCCTGGGCCGGACTACAACTAGCGGGAAAAATAGATACGCAGTATTTT CAWAGLQLAGKIDTQYF
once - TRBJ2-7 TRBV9 TGTGCCAGCAGCGGTAACCCGAGCTCCTACGAGCAGTACTTC CASSGNPSSYEQYF
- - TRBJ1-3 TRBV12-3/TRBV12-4 TGTGCCAGCCAAAACAGGGCTGGAAACACCATATATTTT CASQNRAGNTIYF
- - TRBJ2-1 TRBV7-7 TGTGCTAGCAGCCACGGGATCACCTCACCCCTCGAGCAGTTCTTC CASSHGITSPLEQFF
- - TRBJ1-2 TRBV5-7 TGTGCCAGCAGGGGGGATGCGACAACCTACTATGGCTACACCTTC CASRGDATTYYGYTF
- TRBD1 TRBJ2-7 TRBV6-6 TGTGCCAGCAGTTACTCGGACAGGGGCTCCTACGAGCAGTACTTC CASSYSDRGSYEQYF
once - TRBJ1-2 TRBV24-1 TGTGCCACCAGTGAACAGAACTATGGCTACACCTTC CATSEQNYGYTF
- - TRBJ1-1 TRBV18 TGTGCCAGCTCACCACCCGGGACTACAAACACTGAAGCTTTCTTT CASSPPGTTNTEAFF
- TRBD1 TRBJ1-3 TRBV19 TGTGCCAGTATGAGGACAGGCTCTGGAAACACCATATATTTT CASMRTGSGNTIYF
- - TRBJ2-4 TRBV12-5 TGTGCTAGTGGTTTGACCCCAGCACTACGGACAGTCATAGCCAAAAACATTCAGTACTTC CASGLTPALRTVIAKNIQYF
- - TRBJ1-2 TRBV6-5 TGTGCCAGCTTCGGGGGTTATGGCTACACCTTC CASFGGYGYTF
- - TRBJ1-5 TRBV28 TGTGCCAGCAGTTTAATCCCACAGGATCAGCCCCAGCATTTT CASSLIPQDQPQHF
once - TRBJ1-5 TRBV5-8 TGTGCCAGCAGCCGGTACAGGGACGGGCAGCCCCAGCATTTT CASSRYRDGQPQHF
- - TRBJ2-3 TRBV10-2 TGCGCCAGCAGTGACGTCGGGTTTGCAGATACGCAGTATTTT CASSDVGFADTQYF
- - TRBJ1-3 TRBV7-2 TGTGCCAGCAGCCCCCGGACAGCTGGAAACACCATATATTTT CASSPRTAGNTIYF
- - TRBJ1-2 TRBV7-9 TGTGCCAGCAGCATGTCGGACAGCTATGGCTACACCTTC CASSMSDSYGYTF
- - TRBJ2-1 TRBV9 TGTGCCAGCAGCGTAGGGGGCGCTTCCTACAATGAGCAGTTCTTC CASSVGGASYNEQFF
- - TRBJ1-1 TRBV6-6 TGTGCCAGCAGCTTACTAGGGAGGAGGAACACTGAAGCTTTCTTT CASSLLGRRNTEAFF
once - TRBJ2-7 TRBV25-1 TGTGCCAGTTTGGGAACCATCTCCTACGAGCAGTACTTC CASLGTISYEQYF
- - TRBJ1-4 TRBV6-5 TGTGCCAGCACAACTGCGGGGAATGAAAAACTGTTTTTT CASTTAGNEKLFF
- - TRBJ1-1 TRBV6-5 TGTGCCAGCAGGGATACAGGGAGGATGGGGGCTTTCTTT CASRDTGRMGAFF
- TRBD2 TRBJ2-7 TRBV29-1 TGCAGCGTCGGGGGAGGGGTATGGGCCTACGAGCAGTACTTC CSVGGGVWAYEQYF
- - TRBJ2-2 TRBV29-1 TGCAGCGTTGCGGGTCGCGAGGGGGGAGGGGAGCTGTTTTTT CSVAGREGGGELFF
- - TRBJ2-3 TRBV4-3 TGCGCCAGCAGCCCCTACCAACAACAGGGAACAGATACGCAGTATTTT CASSPYQQQGTDTQYF